Shown below are 29 T cell receptor beta chains from a single sample sequenced in a study of blood T cell repertoires in COVID-19. Sequencing used immunoSEQ multiplex PCR; TCRdb keeps in-frame clones, though not all of them. The sample records over 250,000 clones, roughly 85% being singletons. Sequencing was performed on peripheral blood. These receptors all come from a human donor in a cohort sampled during active COVID-19.

The V gene is TRBV14, the J gene TRBJ2-1; D uncertain. The CDR3 is made up of 11 amino acids. CDR1 and CDR2 (germline): SGHDN, FVKESK. The V and J ends lost 2 bases and 14 bases respectively, with 10 bases between them. Here the CDR3 reads CASSQLGEEFF. Written as DNA, the CDR3 is TGTGCCAGCAGCCAATTAGGAGAAGAGTTCTTC.

The V call is TRBV19, the J call TRBJ2-1; D ambiguous. The CDR3 spans 13 residues. CDR1 and CDR2 from the germline V gene are LNHDA and SQIVND (reference sequence). Deletions cut 6 bases from V and 5 bases from J, with 11 bases between. CDR3 sequence reads: CASSPVPHNEQFF. CDR3 DNA sequence: TGTGCCAGTAGCCCCGTCCCCCACAATGAGCAGTTCTTC.

The V call is TRBV5-1, the J call TRBJ2-1; 9 bases map to TRBD1. The length of the CDR3 is 15 residues. The germline CDR1 and CDR2 sequences are SGHRS and YFSETQ. After removal of 3 bases from V and 9 bases from J, the junction contained 10 bases not matched to a gene. Written as DNA, the CDR3 is TGCGCCAGCAGCTCGGGACAGGGCTTGGGCGGTGAGCAGTTCTTC. Amino acid sequence: CASSSGQGLGGEQFF. The whole variable domain, filled in from reference TRBV5-1 and TRBJ2-1, reads KAGVTQTPRYLIKTRGQQVTLSCSPISGHRSVSWYQQTPGQGLQFLFEYFSETQRNKGNFPGRFSGRQFSNSRSEMNVSTLELGDSALYLCASSSGQGLGGEQFFGPGTRLTVL.

The rearrangement links TRBV18 to TRBJ1-4, with no clear D. Germline assignment: CDR1 KGHSH and CDR2 LQKENI. This CDR3 contains 14 residues. V lost 3 bases, J lost 5 bases, and 10 bases lay in between. CDR3: CASSPGSQNEKLFF. In DNA, the CDR3 is TGTGCCAGCTCACCCGGGAGTCAGAATGAAAAACTGTTTTTT. The full variable domain, in which reference TRBV18 and TRBJ1-4 provide the parts outside the CDR3, is NAGVMQNPRHLVRRRGQEARLRCSPMKGHSHVYWYRQLPEEGLKFMVYLQKENIIDESGMPKERFSAEFPKEGPSILRIQQVVRGDSAAYFCASSPGSQNEKLFFGSGTQLSVL.

The chain has TRBV27 and TRBJ2-7; TRBD2 is a possible D gene (5 bases). V was clipped by 9 bases and J by 3 bases, with 18 bases between them. Germline V CDR1 and CDR2: MNHEY, SMNVEV (reference sequence). The CDR3 has 14 amino acids. The CDR3 DNA reads as TGTGCCAGTGGGGTGACACTCCGGGGCTACGAGCAGTACTTC. It translates to CASGVTLRGYEQYF.

This chain links TRBV5-1 with TRBJ2-1; 10 bases match TRBD2. The CDR3 sequence is 18 residues long. In germline, CDR1 is SGHRS, CDR2 YFSETQ. Losses at the gene ends were 0 bases for V and 5 bases for J; bases not matched to a gene: 11. As DNA, the CDR3 is TGCGCCAGCAGCTTGGCCCTAGCGGGAGTTGAGTTTGACAATGAGCAGTTCTTC. Encoded protein: CASSLALAGVEFDNEQFF. Based on the CDR3 plus reference TRBV5-1 and TRBJ2-1, the full variable domain is KAGVTQTPRYLIKTRGQQVTLSCSPISGHRSVSWYQQTPGQGLQFLFEYFSETQRNKGNFPGRFSGRQFSNSRSEMNVSTLELGDSALYLCASSLALAGVEFDNEQFFGPGTRLTVL.

This clone was seen a handful of times. The chain joins TRBV11-2 to TRBJ1-6, with TRBD1 identical over 7 bases. V lost 2 bases and J lost 7; bases outside the gene matches: 5. The CDR3 is made up of 15 amino acids. Per germline, CDR1 SGHAT and CDR2 FQNNGV. Here the CDR3 DNA reads TGTGCCAGCAGCTTACGGACAGGCGCGAATTCACCCCTCCACTTT. The encoded protein is CASSLRTGANSPLHF. Full variable domain (rest looked up from reference TRBV11-2 and TRBJ1-6): EAGVAQSPRYKIIEKRQSVAFWCNPISGHATLYWYQQILGQGPKLLIQFQNNGVVDDSQLPKDRFSAERLKGVDSTLKIQPAKLEDSAVYLCASSLRTGANSPLHFGNGTRLTVT.

This chain connects TRBV19 to TRBJ2-2; the match to TRBD2 covers 8 bases. Looked up from germline, CDR1 is LNHDA and CDR2 is SQIVND (reference sequence). The trim removed 4 bases at V and 6 bases at J, leaving 4 bases unmatched. The CDR3 length is 14 residues. The CDR3 nucleotides are TGTGCCAGTAGTAAAGCGGGAGTCTCCGGGGAGCTGTTTTTT. Protein: CASSKAGVSGELFF.

V and J are TRBV10-3 and TRBJ2-7, with 11 positions matching TRBD2. Germline V gives CDR1 ENHRY, CDR2 SYGVKD. The CDR3 totals 16 residues. Germline trimming cut 3 bases from V and 2 bases from J; bases unmatched to any gene: 6. This CDR3 reads CAISDRGTSGTYEQYF. In DNA form, the CDR3 reads TGTGCCATCAGTGACCGCGGGACTAGCGGAACCTACGAGCAGTACTTC.

The rearrangement uses TRBV2 and TRBJ2-2, with D possibly matching TRBD1 (6 bases). The CDR3 extends over 15 amino acids. V gave up 6 bases and J gave up 6 bases, with 17 bases separating them. Germline CDR1 and CDR2: SNHLY and FYNNEI. The CDR3 loop reads CASRKTGMVAGELFF. CDR3 bases: TGTGCCAGCAGGAAGACAGGAATGGTAGCCGGGGAGCTGTTTTTT.

V gene TRBV5-6 combines with J gene TRBJ1-4; D might be TRBD1 (5 bases). Looked up from germline, CDR1 is SGHDT and CDR2 is YYEEEE. V was trimmed by 6 bases and J by 0 bases, leaving 12 bases between them. This CDR3 is built from 15 residues. The CDR3 nucleotides read TGTGCCAGCACCTCGGTAGGGGCAACTAATGAAAAACTGTTTTTT. Translation: CASTSVGATNEKLFF. The whole variable domain, remainder taken from reference TRBV5-6 and TRBJ1-4, is DAGVTQSPTHLIKTRGQQVTLRCSPKSGHDTVSWYQQALGQGPQFIFQYYEEEERQRGNFPDRFSGHQFPNYSSELNVNALLLGDSALYLCASTSVGATNEKLFFGSGTQLSVL.

The rearrangement uses TRBV12-5 and TRBJ2-7; D call uncertain. The germline CDR1 and CDR2 sequences are LGHNT and FRNRAP. This CDR3 has 13 residues. The V end was cut by 6 bases, the J end by 1 base, with 10 bases between. The CDR3 DNA is TGTGCTAGTGGCCTCTCAGGATCCTACGAGCAGTACTTC. Translation gives CASGLSGSYEQYF.

V and J are TRBV10-3 and TRBJ1-4; D remains unclear. V lost 5 bases, J lost 6 bases, and 19 bases lay in between. This CDR3 contains 16 residues. The germline V gene has CDR1 ENHRY and CDR2 SYGVKD. In DNA form, the CDR3 reads TGTGCCATCAGTCCGACGGGCCAAGGACTTTATGAAAAACTGTTTTTT. The encoded protein is CAISPTGQGLYEKLFF.

This chain connects TRBV6-2 or TRBV6-3 to TRBJ2-1; 9 bases are a match to TRBD2. Losses at the gene ends were 4 bases for V and 8 bases for J; bases not matched to a gene: 12. Germline CDR1 is MNHEY and CDR2 is SVGEGT. The CDR3 length is 16 residues. Here the CDR3 reads CASSSSGLAIADEQFF. In DNA form, the CDR3 reads TGTGCCAGCAGTTCATCTGGACTAGCGATTGCCGATGAGCAGTTCTTC.

This sequence joins TRBV23-1 and TRBJ1-1, with no clear D. TRBV23-1 is known as an ORF, though its function is uncertain. The V gene lost 3 bases and the J gene lost 4 bases, with 33 bases spanning the gap. The CDR3 extends over 21 amino acids. The CDR3 DNA reads TGCGCCAGCAGTCAGGCTGGAATTTTTCCAGGAGGGTCGAGCGTAGGCACTGAAGCTTTCTTT. Encoded protein: CASSQAGIFPGGSSVGTEAFF.

This rearrangement joins TRBV12-3 or TRBV12-4 to TRBJ1-1; 9 nucleotides match TRBD1. Unmatched junction bases numbered 4, after V lost 6 bases and J lost 5 bases. The CDR3 consists of 13 residues. CDR3 sequence: CASRPGQGTEAFF. The CDR3 nucleotides read TGTGCCAGCAGACCGGGACAGGGAACTGAAGCTTTCTTT.

The chain combines TRBV6-2 or TRBV6-3 with TRBJ2-5; D gene uncertain. Trimming removed 2 bases at V and 3 bases at J, with 10 bases between. The CDR3 totals 14 residues. Germline CDR1 MNHEY, CDR2 SVGEGT. The DNA for the CDR3 is TGTGCCAGCAGTTACGGGCTGAGAAAAGAGACCCAGTACTTC. Translated, it gives CASSYGLRKETQYF.

The genes are TRBV7-9 and TRBJ2-1; the match to TRBD2 covers 10 bases. Trimming cost V 5 bases and J 5 bases; bases outside gene matches: 12. Germline V gives CDR1 SEHNR, CDR2 FQNEAQ (reference sequence). This CDR3 has 17 residues. The CDR3 sequence: CASSPPQLAGRDNEQFF. The CDR3 bases are TGTGCCAGCAGCCCTCCCCAACTAGCGGGAAGGGACAATGAGCAGTTCTTC.

The V call is TRBV7-2, the J call TRBJ2-3; TRBD2 matches 13 bases. Trimming took 5 bases from V and 6 from J; bases not matched to a gene: 11. This CDR3 comprises 17 residues. CDR1 is SGHTA and CDR2 is FQGNSA in the germline V gene. The CDR3 here is CASSLPRLAGGRDTQYF. For the CDR3, the DNA is TGTGCCAGCAGCCTTCCCCGACTAGCGGGAGGTAGGGATACGCAGTATTTT. Full variable domain (outside the CDR3, taken from reference TRBV7-2 and TRBJ2-3): GAGVSQSPSNKVTEKGKDVELRCDPISGHTALYWYRQSLGQGLEFLIYFQGNSAPDKSGLPSDRFSAERTGGSVSTLTIQRTQQEDSAVYLCASSLPRLAGGRDTQYFGPGTRLTVL.

The rearrangement uses TRBV28 and TRBJ1-6; 8 nucleotides line up with TRBD1. Germline CDR1 is MDHEN and CDR2 is SYDVKM. This CDR3 contains 14 residues. The V gene end was trimmed by 10 bases and the J gene end by 8 bases; junction bases not matched to a gene: 10. The CDR3 loop reads CATREQGVYSPLHF. CDR3 bases: TGTGCCACCCGCGAACAGGGGGTATATTCACCCCTCCACTTT.

The sample holds one count of this clone. This rearrangement joins TRBV3-1 (or the pseudogene TRBV3-2) to TRBJ2-1; 11 bases are shared with TRBD2. The CDR3 is 15 amino acids. Germline V gene data show CDR1 as LGHDT and CDR2 as YNNKEL (reference sequence). The J segment lost 3 bases and the V segment lost 9 bases, leaving 7 bases of the junction unmatched. The DNA of the CDR3 is TGTGCCAGTCGAACCGGGACTAGCGGCTACAATGAGCAGTTCTTC. Translation: CASRTGTSGYNEQFF.

This sequence joins TRBV11-3 and TRBJ2-7; TRBD1 matches at 7 bases. Germline CDR1 is SGHNT and CDR2 is YENEEA. The ends lost 5 bases at V and 2 bases at J; junction bases unmatched: 3. The length of the CDR3 is 13 residues. CDR3 DNA sequence: TGTGCCAGCAGCCAGGGACAGACCTACGAGCAGTACTTC. Translated: CASSQGQTYEQYF. Combining the CDR3 with reference TRBV11-3 and TRBJ2-7 gives the whole variable domain EAGVVQSPRYKIIEKKQPVAFWCNPISGHNTLYWYLQNLGQGPELLIRYENEEAVDDSQLPKDRFSAERLKGVDSTLKIQPAELGDSAVYLCASSQGQTYEQYFGPGTRLTVT.

The chain couples TRBV30 to TRBJ1-1; D gene unclear. Germline V gene sequence: CDR1 GTSNPN, CDR2 SVGIG (reference sequence). V was cut by 8 bases and J by 2 bases, with 12 bases left in between. This CDR3 spans 12 amino acids. The CDR3 DNA sequence: TGTGCCCTCCTGGCGGGTAACACTGAAGCTTTCTTT. Its protein is CALLAGNTEAFF.

J is TRBJ1-4 and V is TRBV10-3, with D perhaps matching TRBD1 (5 bases). This CDR3 has 16 residues. V lost 0 bases to trimming and J lost 5 bases, with 13 bases between them. From germline, CDR1 is ENHRY and CDR2 SYGVKD. CDR3 loop: CAISESIPGDNEKLFF. The CDR3 DNA reads TGTGCCATCAGTGAGTCGATCCCGGGGGACAATGAAAAACTGTTTTTT.

The chain carries TRBV5-1 and TRBJ2-2; 8 bases agree with TRBD2. This CDR3 has 15 amino acids. The V gene's germline CDR1 is SGHRS and CDR2 YFSETQ. V was clipped by 0 bases and J by 5 bases; unmatched bases: 3. CDR3 sequence (DNA): TGCGCCAGCAGCTTGGCGGGAGGGCTTACCGGGGAGCTGTTTTTT. It is translated as CASSLAGGLTGELFF.

The chain recombines TRBV4-3 with TRBJ1-4, with D uncertain. Germline loops: CDR1 LGHNA, CDR2 YSLEER. V dropped 5 bases and J dropped 2 bases, with 9 bases sitting between them. The CDR3 totals 14 residues. CDR3 bases: TGCGCCAGCAGCTATCACTCCACTAATGAAAAACTGTTTTTT. Its protein is CASSYHSTNEKLFF.

The chain is built from TRBV18 and TRBJ2-7; 7 nucleotides match TRBD2. CDR3 length equals 16 residues. J was trimmed by 1 base and V by 6 bases; bases with no gene match: 12. CDR1 and CDR2 from the germline V gene are KGHSH and LQKENI. The CDR3 loop is CASSGGGSGPSYEQYF. The CDR3, as DNA: TGTGCCAGCTCGGGGGGGGGTAGCGGGCCTTCCTACGAGCAGTACTTC.

The chain couples TRBV10-3 to TRBJ1-2, with 9 nucleotides matching TRBD1. The V gene end was trimmed by 4 bases and the J gene end by 1 base; junction bases not matched to a gene: 1. CDR3 length: 14 residues. Germline V gene sequence: CDR1 ENHRY, CDR2 SYGVKD. The CDR3, as DNA: TGTGCCATCAGTGGGACAGGGGTTAACTATGGCTACACCTTC. This sequence encodes CAISGTGVNYGYTF.

This clone occurred a few times. The chain joins TRBV7-2 to TRBJ2-7, with D unclear. This CDR3 has 13 amino acids. The V gene lost 2 bases and the J gene lost 3 bases, with 8 bases spanning the gap. Germline values: CDR1 SGHTA, CDR2 FQGNSA. The CDR3 DNA follows: TGTGCCAGCAGCTTAAACTCCAACTACGAGCAGTACTTC. Translated, it gives CASSLNSNYEQYF.